The 18 T cell receptor beta chains below were found in one sample sequenced in a study of sequential checkpoint blockade in melanoma (dated by TCRdb to the late 2010s). The sample's treatment or condition label, in plain terms: randomized to nivolumab then ipilimumab (arm A) or the reverse (arm B). Library preparation used the immunoSEQ multiplex PCR assay. This is the immuneACCESS table as TCRdb keeps it, with only in-frame sequences that have V and J called. A part of the clones is gone; compared with another copy, unresolved V genes explain less than half, and the rest is unexplained. The sample table records approximately 13,000 clones; roughly a quarter of these occur just once. Around a sixth of the sample comes from the top ten. The sequencing used tumor tissue (inferred from file names), collected from a patient given nivolumab and ipilimumab in sequence. The receptor source for this set is a human donor with melanoma.

The chain joins TRBV28 to TRBJ1-5; the D is unclear. V lost 7 bases and J 4 bases, leaving 17 bases between the germline ends. The CDR3 is 15 amino acids. CDR1 MDHEN and CDR2 SYDVKM come from the germline V gene. CDR3 in DNA: TGTGCCAGCACCCCCCGGGGTCCTTTTAATCAGCCCCAGCATTTT. Residues: CASTPRGPFNQPQHF.

The chain recombines TRBV28 with TRBJ1-3, with 7 bases identical to TRBD1. Trimming at V came to 5 bases and at J to 0 bases, leaving 7 bases not matched to a gene. This CDR3 spans 16 amino acids. CDR1 MDHEN and CDR2 SYDVKM come from the germline V gene. The CDR3 protein is CASSIYAGGSGNTIYF. The DNA for the CDR3 is TGTGCCAGCAGTATATATGCAGGGGGCTCTGGAAACACCATATATTTT. The full variable domain, its missing parts supplied by reference TRBV28 and TRBJ1-3, is DVKVTQSSRYLVKRTGEKVFLECVQDMDHENMFWYRQDPGLGLRLIYFSYDVKMKEKGDIPEGYSVSREKKERFSLILESASTNQTSMYLCASSIYAGGSGNTIYFGEGSWLTVV.

This clone is termed medium-sized (0.01 to 0.1%). This chain joins TRBV6-8 and TRBJ1-5, with D possibly being TRBD1 (5 bases). CDR1 MNHGY and CDR2 SAAAGT come from the germline V gene. The ends were cut back, 11 bases at V and 5 bases at J, with 16 bases in the middle. The CDR3 extends over 13 amino acids. CDR3 sequence reads: CASSGGEDQPQHF. The DNA of the CDR3 is TGTGCCTCTAGCGGGGGGGAAGATCAGCCCCAGCATTTT.

This chain joins TRBV28 and TRBJ1-2; 9 nucleotides align to TRBD1. CDR3 length equals 14 residues. Trimming took 7 bases from V and 8 from J; bases not matched to a gene: 11. CDR1 MDHEN and CDR2 SYDVKM come from the germline V gene. The CDR3 DNA is TGTGCCAGCACGTCCGGGGACAGGGCTCCCGGCTACACCTTC. It codes for CASTSGDRAPGYTF.

By share, this clone ranks as large (0.1 to 1%). The chain joins TRBV9 to TRBJ2-1; 7 nucleotides line up with TRBD1. J was trimmed by 1 base and V by 3 bases; bases with no gene match: 7. Germline V gene sequence: CDR1 SGDLS, CDR2 YYNGEE. The length of the CDR3 is 16 residues. This CDR3 is CASSDKTGSSYNEQFF. The CDR3 region has the DNA TGTGCCAGCAGCGACAAGACAGGGTCTTCCTACAATGAGCAGTTCTTC.

The gene calls are TRBV6-7 and TRBJ2-6; D might be TRBD2 (5 bases). TRBV6-7 is an open reading frame, and its role is uncertain. V was pared by 6 bases and J by 2 bases, with 23 bases between. CDR3 size: 19 residues. As DNA, the CDR3 is TGTGCCAGCAGGGAAACGGACTCCCGAGGGTTCCCTGGGGCCAACGTCCTGACTTTC. Protein product: CASRETDSRGFPGANVLTF.

A few counts support this clone. The chain recombines TRBV12-5 with TRBJ2-1; TRBD2 matches 10 bases. The CDR3 sequence is 18 residues long. Germline V lookup: CDR1 LGHNT, CDR2 FRNRAP. The DNA of the CDR3 is TGTGCCAGCACTCGCAGTGGGCTAGCGGGAGCAACCTACAATGAGCAGTTCTTC. Translation gives CASTRSGLAGATYNEQFF.

This clone appeared a few times. V is TRBV7-1 and J is TRBJ2-3; D is uncertain. TRBV7-1 is classed as an ORF, of uncertain function. CDR3 length: 13 amino acids. V was shortened by 4 bases and J by 5 bases, with 10 bases between the two germline ends. CDR3 sequence: CASSYVSGDTQYF. CDR3 sequence (DNA): TGTGCCAGCAGCTATGTATCGGGAGATACGCAGTATTTT.

The chain employs TRBV5-1 and TRBJ2-2; tentative D call: TRBD1 (5 bases). The V and J ends lost 0 bases and 7 bases respectively, with 13 bases between them. Germline-derived CDR1 and CDR2 are SGHRS and YFSETQ. This CDR3 region has 15 residues. In nucleotides, the CDR3 is TGCGCCAGCAGCTTGGACGACAGATTGGGCGGGGAGCTGTTTTTT. Amino acids: CASSLDDRLGGELFF.

The chain combines TRBV12-5 with TRBJ2-3, with unresolved D. CDR1 is LGHNT, CDR2 FRNRAP, per germline. Trimming left V 1 base short and J 7 bases short, with 6 bases between. This CDR3 region has 12 residues. CDR3 nucleotides: TGTGCTAGTGGTTTGGCCGATTATACGCAGTATTTT. This codes for CASGLADYTQYF.

The chain is built from TRBV19 and TRBJ1-2, with D perhaps TRBD1 (5 bases). V was clipped by 5 bases and J by 8 bases, with 15 bases between them. The germline gives CDR1 LNHDA, CDR2 SQIVND (reference sequence). This CDR3 has 13 residues. The CDR3 coding sequence is TGTGCCAGTAGTCTCCGGAGAAGGGGAGGCTACACCTTC. Amino acids: CASSLRRRGGYTF.

In this sample, this clone turned up a few times. The rearrangement uses TRBV11-3 and TRBJ1-1; tentative D call: TRBD1 (5 bases). The V gene lost 2 bases and the J gene lost 1 base, with 8 bases spanning the gap. Germline CDR1 is SGHNT and CDR2 is YENEEA. CDR3 length equals 14 residues. This CDR3 is CASSLWGSNTEAFF. CDR3 nucleotides: TGTGCCAGCAGCTTATGGGGCTCGAACACTGAAGCTTTCTTT.

The rearrangement joins TRBV5-1 to TRBJ2-1, with 7 positions matching TRBD1. The CDR3 has 17 residues. Germline CDR1 is SGHRS and CDR2 is YFSETQ. V lost 0 bases and J lost 4; bases outside the gene matches: 10. CDR3 in amino acids: CASSLDLGQILYNEQFF. The CDR3 DNA reads TGCGCCAGCAGCTTGGACCTGGGACAGATTCTTTACAATGAGCAGTTCTTC.

The chain uses TRBV11-3 and TRBJ2-1, with 9 positions matching TRBD2. CDR1 is SGHNT and CDR2 is YENEEA in the germline V gene. This CDR3 contains 15 residues. The V and J ends lost 5 bases and 5 bases, in that order; junction bases with no gene match: 7. CDR3 nucleotide sequence: TGTGCCAGCAGCCCCGCGGGCGGGGGGGACAATGAGCAGTTCTTC. Protein: CASSPAGGGDNEQFF.

This clone qualifies as medium-sized (0.01 to 0.1%). The J gene is TRBJ2-2, the V gene TRBV11-3, with TRBD2 matching 9 bases. Germline values: CDR1 SGHNT, CDR2 YENEEA. With V trimmed by 3 bases and J by 2 bases, 7 bases remained unmatched. The CDR3 totals 17 residues. The CDR3 protein is CASSFPTSGPNTGELFF. CDR3 nucleotide sequence: TGTGCCAGCAGCTTCCCTACTAGCGGGCCCAACACCGGGGAGCTGTTTTTT.

In its sample, this clone was seen a few times. The chain links TRBV6-8 to TRBJ2-2, with D tentatively TRBD2 (6 bases). Germline CDR1 and CDR2: MNHGY and SAAAGT. Between the trimmed V and J ends, which lost 2 bases and 6 bases, there was a span of 7 bases. The CDR3 is 13 residues long. The CDR3 sequence: CASSYGGSGELFF. CDR3 nucleotide sequence: TGTGCCAGCAGTTACGGGGGGTCCGGGGAGCTGTTTTTT.

Only a few counts were recorded for this clone. The DNA of the CDR3 is TGCGCCAGCACCCCTAAAAGTCAGGGAGGGACTGAAGCTTTCTTT. This encodes CASTPKSQGGTEAFF. The chain uses TRBV4-1 and TRBJ1-1, with D possibly matching TRBD1 (5 bases). Trimming removed 7 bases from V and 5 bases from J, with 20 bases in between. The CDR3 sequence is 15 residues long. Germline CDR1 MGHRA, CDR2 YSYEKL.

The V and J genes are TRBV25-1 and TRBJ2-2, with D possibly being TRBD1 (5 bases). Trimming shortened V by 7 bases and J by 2 bases, and 8 bases separated the two germline ends. CDR1 and CDR2 (germline): MGHDK, SYGVNS. The CDR3 contains 13 residues. DNA of the CDR3: TGTGCCAGCAACCAGGGTAACACCGGGGAGCTGTTTTTT. Protein sequence: CASNQGNTGELFF.